This TCR beta chain was sequenced for a study of cytomegalovirus exposure and HLA in healthy donors. Background on the study: An earlier analysis identified 117 million unique TCR beta sequences in about 190 million T cells. Unique TCRs from HLA-typed donors, about 85 million of them, were held in an early data release.

CDR1 SGHAT and CDR2 FQNNGV come from the germline V gene. The germline V and J ends were trimmed by 4 bases and 2 bases, with 18 bases remaining between them. The CDR3 covers 16 residues. Points from the study as a whole: It has been reported that TCR beta sequences accurately predicted the HLA-A and HLA-B alleles of most subjects.

The PCR used 60 Vbeta and 13 Jbeta primers. Here immunoSEQ multiplex PCR was the method, and the copy in TCRdb shows in-frame clones only, minus some. The sample has about 180,000 clones; around 79% are singletons. Turning to this clone: Its antigen remains unknown.

The sequenced sample consisted of PBMCs. This sequence was found in a woman aged 50 to 65 in good health and CMV-seronegative. The rearrangement joins TRBV11-2 to TRBJ2-7; D may be TRBD2 (6 bases). The CDR3 reads CASSSTSLGPTYEQYF. The CDR3 nucleotides are TGTGCCAGCAGCTCAACTAGCTTAGGACCAACCTACGAGCAGTACTTC.